This T cell receptor (beta chain) was recovered during a study of CD8+ T cells in alopecia areata. Extracted RNA was reverse transcribed into cDNA, the sequencing template. Libraries were prepared by immunoSEQ multiplex PCR; TCRdb keeps only in-frame clonotypes and omits some of them. The table has about 250,000 clones, roughly two thirds seen once; the top ten hold approximately 1.2%. Trimming removed 0 bases from V and 1 base from J, with 7 bases in between. CDR1 is SGDLS and CDR2 is YYNGEE in the germline V gene. The CDR3 contains 15 residues. This TCR was sampled from a human donor with alopecia areata. The source material was CD4+ T cells sorted from blood, sampled at week 0. V usage is TRBV9 and J usage is TRBJ2-2; D not resolved. CDR3 in DNA: TGTGCCAGCAGCGTAGTAGCTCTGAACACCGGGGAGCTGTTTTTT. This sequence encodes CASSVVALNTGELFF.